This record looks at one T cell receptor (beta chain) sequence and its context. What it recognizes is unknown. This entry is derived from a study of identical twins. Study-wide results and caveats: Twins shared out-of-frame alpha sequences with excess low generation probability. Zero-insertion analyses were open to partial confounding by invariant MAIT and iNKT cells.

A universal primer site came from template switching; cDNA carried unique molecular identifiers. TCRdb ran MiXCR on the 5' RACE reads and lists one entry per CDR3 protein. The sample holds 700,000 or so distinct CDR3 sequences, over 8.5% seen once. This CDR3 comprises 13 residues. With 3 bases removed from V and 6 bases from J, the gap between germline ends came to 11 bases. These same records also appear under a second study, on yellow fever vaccine responses in identical twins.

The sample comprised PBMCs. J is TRBJ1-2 and V is TRBV12-3 or TRBV12-4; no definite D call. This TCR came from a woman between 18 and 29 years old in good health. The CDR3 DNA reads TGTGCCAGCAGTTTTTTGCGGAGGGATGGCTACACCTTC. This translates into CASSFLRRDGYTF.